A single sample gave rise to the 14 T cell receptor beta chains below, sequenced in a study of T cell responses to AZD1222 COVID-19 vaccine. Method: immunoSEQ multiplex PCR; TCRdb's copy keeps in-frame clones and lacks some. The sample has 130,000 or so clones, 70% to 90% seen once; the top ten hold 3%. The sequences come from peripheral blood, collected 28 days after the second AZD1222 dose. These receptors were obtained from an adult who received the AZD1222 COVID-19 vaccine.

The chain has TRBV19 and TRBJ1-2, with TRBD1 matching over 9 bases. Germline CDR1 LNHDA, CDR2 SQIVND (reference sequence). The CDR3 is 13 residues long. With V trimmed by 5 bases and J by 8 bases, 6 bases remained unmatched. CDR3 nucleotides: TGTGCCAGTAGTTTCTCAGGGACAGGGGGCTACACCTTC. Protein sequence: CASSFSGTGGYTF.

The rearrangement uses TRBV3-1 (or the pseudogene TRBV3-2) and TRBJ2-7; either TRBD1 or TRBD2 may fit D (5 bases each). V lost 1 base and J 0 bases, leaving 16 bases between the germline ends. CDR3 length: 17 amino acids. CDR1 is LGHDT and CDR2 is YNNKEL in the germline V gene (reference sequence). The CDR3: CASSQVQGRRNSYEQYF. CDR3 DNA sequence: TGTGCCAGCAGCCAAGTTCAGGGTAGGAGGAACTCCTACGAGCAGTACTTC.

The chain uses TRBV7-9 and TRBJ2-7, with 9 bases lining up with TRBD1. The CDR3 is 15 residues long. In germline, CDR1 is SEHNR, CDR2 FQNEAQ (reference sequence). The trim removed 5 bases at V and 1 base at J, leaving 6 bases unmatched. The CDR3 here is CASSAGTGTSYEQYF. The CDR3 DNA is TGTGCCAGCAGCGCGGGGACAGGGACATCCTACGAGCAGTACTTC.

This chain uses TRBV7-3 with TRBJ2-1; 8 positions agree with TRBD2. In germline, CDR1 is SGHTA, CDR2 FQGTGA. The junction had 5 bases not matched to a gene; V was cut back by 5 bases and J by 8 bases. This CDR3 has 13 residues. Here the CDR3 DNA reads TGTGCCAGCAGCCGGGGGGGCCAGGATGAGCAGTTCTTC. This codes for CASSRGGQDEQFF.

V is TRBV20-1 and J is TRBJ1-2; tentative D call: TRBD1 (5 bases). The CDR3 runs 11 residues. The germline CDR1 and CDR2 sequences are DFQATT and SNEGSKA (reference sequence). V was cut by 6 bases and J by 3 bases, with 8 bases left in between. The CDR3 region is CSAGTDYGYTF. As DNA, the CDR3 is TGCAGTGCCGGGACCGACTATGGCTACACCTTC.

CDR3 nucleotide sequence: TGTGCCATAAGAGGGACAGGGGGCTCCGGGGAGCTGTTTTTT. Its translation: CAIRGTGGSGELFF. The rearrangement links TRBV19 to TRBJ2-2, with TRBD1 matching 12 bases. The germline V gene encodes CDR1 LNHDA and CDR2 SQIVND (reference sequence). The V gene end was trimmed by 10 bases and the J gene end by 6 bases; junction bases not matched to a gene: 6. CDR3 length: 14 residues. Combining the CDR3 with reference TRBV19 and TRBJ2-2 gives the whole variable domain DGGITQSPKYLFRKEGQNVTLSCEQNLNHDAMYWYRQDPGQGLRLIYYSQIVNDFQKGDIAEGYSVSREKKESFPLTVTSAQKNPTAFYLCAIRGTGGSGELFFGEGSRLTVL.

As DNA, the CDR3 is TGTGCCAGCAGCCACCGATCGGCAGGCGGAAGCACTGAAGCTTTCTTT. Protein sequence: CASSHRSAGGSTEAFF. The chain carries TRBV14 and TRBJ1-1; D remains unclear. Trimming cost V 3 bases and J 4 bases, with 18 bases left between them. The CDR3 loop spans 16 amino acids. Germline V gene lookup returns CDR1 SGHDN and CDR2 FVKESK.

This chain joins TRBV19 and TRBJ1-5; D gene uncertain. The V end lost 3 bases, the J end lost 4 bases, and 10 bases lay between the germline ends. The CDR3 has 14 amino acids. Germline CDR1 is LNHDA and CDR2 is SQIVND (reference sequence). The CDR3 DNA sequence: TGTGCCAGTAGTATCTTAGCGTCTAATCAGCCCCAGCATTTT. Amino acid sequence: CASSILASNQPQHF.

This clone occurred a few times. CDR3 sequence reads: CAISEGLAEFIKTWGETQYF. CDR3 nucleotide sequence: TGTGCCATCAGTGAAGGACTAGCGGAATTCATAAAAACCTGGGGAGAGACCCAGTACTTC. The chain uses TRBV10-3 and TRBJ2-5, with TRBD2 matching over 10 bases. Germline CDR1 ENHRY, CDR2 SYGVKD. CDR3 length: 20 residues. V lost 3 bases to trimming and J lost 4 bases; unmatched junction nucleotides: 20.

The rearrangement joins TRBV30 to TRBJ1-1; D is perhaps TRBD1 (5 bases). The germline V gene has CDR1 GTSNPN and CDR2 SVGIG (reference sequence). The length of the CDR3 is 15 residues. V was clipped by 0 bases and J by 4 bases, with 15 bases between them. The CDR3: CAWSVRYRSATEAFF. DNA of the CDR3: TGTGCCTGGAGTGTACGTTACAGGTCCGCCACTGAAGCTTTCTTT.

The rearrangement uses TRBV6-1 and TRBJ1-2; D unresolved. CDR1 and CDR2 (germline): MNHNS, SASEGT. V gave up 2 bases and J gave up 5 bases, with 9 bases separating them. This CDR3 region has 13 residues. CDR3 in amino acids: CASSERLQYGYTF. The CDR3 DNA reads as TGTGCCAGCAGTGAACGGCTTCAATATGGCTACACCTTC.

The genes are TRBV19 and TRBJ1-1; D remains unclear. Per the germline V gene, CDR1 is LNHDA and CDR2 is SQIVND (reference sequence). The V end lost 8 bases, the J end lost 2 bases, and 12 bases lay between the germline ends. The CDR3 has 13 residues. The CDR3 sequence is CASGGLSNTEAFF. CDR3 coding DNA: TGTGCCAGTGGCGGCCTAAGTAACACTGAAGCTTTCTTT.

V gene TRBV18 combines with J gene TRBJ2-1; possibly TRBD1 for D (7 bases). Trimming removed 0 bases from V and 7 bases from J, with 10 bases in between. In germline, CDR1 is KGHSH, CDR2 LQKENI. This CDR3 is 14 amino acids long. The CDR3: CASSPPTGRNEQFF. DNA of the CDR3: TGTGCCAGCTCACCACCGACAGGGAGGAATGAGCAGTTCTTC.

A remark on this clone: The same CDR3 can be traced to other DNA sequences in this sample. This rearrangement joins TRBV30 to TRBJ1-1; 7 nucleotides line up with TRBD1. V dropped 3 bases and J dropped 1; count of bases not matched to a gene: 2. Germline CDR1 GTSNPN, CDR2 SVGIG (reference sequence). This CDR3 comprises 13 residues. This CDR3 is CAWRTGPNTEAFF. The CDR3 DNA is TGTGCCTGGAGGACAGGGCCGAACACTGAAGCTTTCTTT.